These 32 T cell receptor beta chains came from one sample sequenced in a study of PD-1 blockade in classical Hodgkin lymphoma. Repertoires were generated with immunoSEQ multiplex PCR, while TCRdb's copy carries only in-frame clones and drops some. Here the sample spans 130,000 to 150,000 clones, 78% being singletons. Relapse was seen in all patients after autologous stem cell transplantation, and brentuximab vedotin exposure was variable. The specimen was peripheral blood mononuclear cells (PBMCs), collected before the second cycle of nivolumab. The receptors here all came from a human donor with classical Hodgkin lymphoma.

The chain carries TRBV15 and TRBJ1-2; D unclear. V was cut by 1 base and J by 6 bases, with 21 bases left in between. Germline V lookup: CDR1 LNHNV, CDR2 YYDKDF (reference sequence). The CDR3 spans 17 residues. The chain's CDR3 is CATSRVGGPPTGNGYTF. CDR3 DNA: TGTGCCACCAGCAGAGTTGGAGGGCCACCGACCGGGAATGGCTACACCTTC.

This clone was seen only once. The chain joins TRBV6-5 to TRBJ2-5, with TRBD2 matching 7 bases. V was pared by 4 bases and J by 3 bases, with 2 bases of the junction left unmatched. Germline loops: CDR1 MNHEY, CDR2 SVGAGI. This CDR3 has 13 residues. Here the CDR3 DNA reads TGTGCCAGCAGTTGGGCGGGAGAAGAGACCCAGTACTTC. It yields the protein CASSWAGEETQYF.

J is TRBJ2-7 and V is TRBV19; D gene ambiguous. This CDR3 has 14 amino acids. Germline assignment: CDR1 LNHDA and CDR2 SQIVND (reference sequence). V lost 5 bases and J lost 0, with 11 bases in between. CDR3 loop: CASSPDQSSYEQYF. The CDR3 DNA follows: TGTGCCAGTAGTCCGGACCAAAGCTCCTACGAGCAGTACTTC.

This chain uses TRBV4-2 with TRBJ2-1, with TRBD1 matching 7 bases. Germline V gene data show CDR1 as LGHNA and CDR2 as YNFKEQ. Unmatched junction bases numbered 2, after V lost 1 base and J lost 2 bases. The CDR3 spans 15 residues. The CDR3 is CASSQGQGAYNEQFF. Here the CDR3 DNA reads TGTGCCAGCAGCCAAGGCCAGGGGGCCTACAATGAGCAGTTCTTC.

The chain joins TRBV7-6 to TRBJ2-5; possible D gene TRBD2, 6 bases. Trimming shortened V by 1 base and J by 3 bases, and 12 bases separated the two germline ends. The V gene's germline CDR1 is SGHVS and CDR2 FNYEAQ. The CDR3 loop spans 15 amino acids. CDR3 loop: CASSLGLGKEETQYF. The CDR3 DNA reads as TGTGCCAGCAGCTTAGGACTAGGTAAAGAAGAGACCCAGTACTTC.

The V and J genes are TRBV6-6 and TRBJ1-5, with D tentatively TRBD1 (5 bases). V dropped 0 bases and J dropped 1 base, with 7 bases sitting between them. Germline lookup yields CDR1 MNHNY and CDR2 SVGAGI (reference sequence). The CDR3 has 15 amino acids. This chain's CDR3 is CASSYSRDSNQPQHF. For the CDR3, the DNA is TGTGCCAGCAGTTACTCGAGGGACAGCAATCAGCCCCAGCATTTT.

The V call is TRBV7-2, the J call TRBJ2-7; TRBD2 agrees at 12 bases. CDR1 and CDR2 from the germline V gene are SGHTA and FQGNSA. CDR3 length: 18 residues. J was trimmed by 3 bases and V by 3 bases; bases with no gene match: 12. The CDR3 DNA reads TGTGCCAGCAGCTTTTCTAGCGGGAGGGCCACCGGTAGCTACGAGCAGTACTTC. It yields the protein CASSFSSGRATGSYEQYF.

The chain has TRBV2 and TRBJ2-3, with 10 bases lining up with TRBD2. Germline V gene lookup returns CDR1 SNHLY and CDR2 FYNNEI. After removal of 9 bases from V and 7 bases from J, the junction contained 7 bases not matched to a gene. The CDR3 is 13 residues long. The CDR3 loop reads CASSGGYGYTQYF. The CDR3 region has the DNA TGTGCCAGTAGCGGGGGGTACGGCTATACGCAGTATTTT. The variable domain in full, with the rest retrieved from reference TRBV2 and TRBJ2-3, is EPEVTQTPSHQVTQMGQEVILRCVPISNHLYFYWYRQILGQKVEFLVSFYNNEISEKSEIFDDQFSVERPDGSNFTLKIRSTKLEDSAMYFCASSGGYGYTQYFGPGTRLTVL.

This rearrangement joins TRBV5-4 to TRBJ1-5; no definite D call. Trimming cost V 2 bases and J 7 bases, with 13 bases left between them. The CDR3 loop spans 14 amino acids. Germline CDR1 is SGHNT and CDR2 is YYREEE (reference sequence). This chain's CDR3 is CASSFDPTGQPQHF. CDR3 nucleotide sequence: TGTGCCAGCAGCTTCGACCCAACCGGACAGCCCCAGCATTTT.

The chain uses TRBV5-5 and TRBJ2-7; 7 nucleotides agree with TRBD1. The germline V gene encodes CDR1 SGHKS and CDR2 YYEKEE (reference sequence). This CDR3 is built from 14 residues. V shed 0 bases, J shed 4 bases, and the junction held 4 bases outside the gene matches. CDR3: CASSLDRGRYEQYF. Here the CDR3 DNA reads TGTGCCAGCAGCTTGGACAGGGGAAGGTACGAGCAGTACTTC.

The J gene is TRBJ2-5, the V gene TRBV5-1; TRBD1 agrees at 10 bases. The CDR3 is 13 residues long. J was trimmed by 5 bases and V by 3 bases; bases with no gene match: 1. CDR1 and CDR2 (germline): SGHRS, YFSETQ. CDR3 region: CASSSGQGETQYF. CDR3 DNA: TGCGCCAGCAGCTCGGGACAGGGGGAGACCCAGTACTTC.

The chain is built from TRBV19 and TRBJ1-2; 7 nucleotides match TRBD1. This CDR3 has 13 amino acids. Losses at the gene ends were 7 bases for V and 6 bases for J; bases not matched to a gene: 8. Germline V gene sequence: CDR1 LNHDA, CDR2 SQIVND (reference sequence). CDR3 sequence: CASNNRGLDGYTF. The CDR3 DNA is TGTGCCAGTAATAATAGGGGGCTGGATGGCTACACCTTC.

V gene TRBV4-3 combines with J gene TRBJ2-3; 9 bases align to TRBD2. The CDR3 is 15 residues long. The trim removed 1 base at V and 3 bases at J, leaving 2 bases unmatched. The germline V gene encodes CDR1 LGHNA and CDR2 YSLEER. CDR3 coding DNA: TGCGCCAGCAGCCAAGGACTAGCGGTTACAGATACGCAGTATTTT. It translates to CASSQGLAVTDTQYF.

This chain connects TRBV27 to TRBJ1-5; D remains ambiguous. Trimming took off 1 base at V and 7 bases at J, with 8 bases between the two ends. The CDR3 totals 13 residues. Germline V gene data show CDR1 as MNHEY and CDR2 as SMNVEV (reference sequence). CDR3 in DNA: TGTGCCAGCAGTTTATACAGTCGGCAGCCCCAGCATTTT. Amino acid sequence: CASSLYSRQPQHF.

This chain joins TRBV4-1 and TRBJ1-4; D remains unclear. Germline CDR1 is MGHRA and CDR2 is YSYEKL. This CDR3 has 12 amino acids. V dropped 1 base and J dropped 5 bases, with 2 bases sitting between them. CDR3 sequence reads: CASSQVNEKLFF. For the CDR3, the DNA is TGCGCCAGCAGCCAAGTGAATGAAAAACTGTTTTTT.

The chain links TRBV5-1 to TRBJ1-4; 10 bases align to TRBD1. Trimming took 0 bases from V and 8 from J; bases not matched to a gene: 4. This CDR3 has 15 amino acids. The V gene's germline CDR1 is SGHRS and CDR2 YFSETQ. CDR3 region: CASSLAGTGEEKLFF. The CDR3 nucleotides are TGCGCCAGCAGCTTGGCCGGGACAGGGGAGGAAAAACTGTTTTTT.

CDR3 protein: CASSGRGATNEKLFF. CDR3 nucleotide sequence: TGTGCCAGCAGCGGTCGGGGGGCAACTAATGAAAAACTGTTTTTT. This chain links TRBV9 with TRBJ1-4; D possibly corresponds to TRBD1 (5 bases). Germline V gene data show CDR1 as SGDLS and CDR2 as YYNGEE. The V and J ends lost 3 bases and 0 bases respectively, with 9 bases between them. The CDR3 contains 15 residues.

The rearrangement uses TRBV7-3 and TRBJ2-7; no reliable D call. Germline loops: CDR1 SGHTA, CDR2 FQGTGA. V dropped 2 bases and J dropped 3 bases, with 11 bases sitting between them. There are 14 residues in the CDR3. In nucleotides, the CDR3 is TGTGCCAGCAGCTTATTTCCTCTGGGCTACGAGCAGTACTTC. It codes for CASSLFPLGYEQYF.

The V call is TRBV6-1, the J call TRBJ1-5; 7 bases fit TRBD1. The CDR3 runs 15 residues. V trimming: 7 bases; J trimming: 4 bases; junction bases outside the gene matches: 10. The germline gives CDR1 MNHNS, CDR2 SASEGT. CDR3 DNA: TGTGCCAGCACCCTCGAGACAGGGTGGAATCAGCCCCAGCATTTT. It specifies CASTLETGWNQPQHF.

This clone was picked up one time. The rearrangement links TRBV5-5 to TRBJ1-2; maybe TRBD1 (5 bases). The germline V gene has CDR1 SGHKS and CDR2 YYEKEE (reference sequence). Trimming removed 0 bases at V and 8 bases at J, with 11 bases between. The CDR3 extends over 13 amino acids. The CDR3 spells CASSLASGLGYTF. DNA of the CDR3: TGTGCCAGCAGCTTGGCGTCAGGGCTGGGCTACACCTTC.

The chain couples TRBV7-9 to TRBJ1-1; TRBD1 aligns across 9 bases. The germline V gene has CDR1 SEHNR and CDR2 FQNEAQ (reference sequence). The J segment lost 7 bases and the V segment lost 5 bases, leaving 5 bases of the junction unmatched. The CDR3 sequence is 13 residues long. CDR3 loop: CASSPGQGSEAFF. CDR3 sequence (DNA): TGTGCCAGCAGCCCGGGACAGGGAAGTGAAGCTTTCTTT.

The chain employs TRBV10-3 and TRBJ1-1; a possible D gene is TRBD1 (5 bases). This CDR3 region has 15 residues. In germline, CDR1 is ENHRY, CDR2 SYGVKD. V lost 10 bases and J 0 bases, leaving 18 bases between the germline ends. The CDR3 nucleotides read TGTGCCACCGTCCGATCACAGGTTGTGAACACTGAAGCTTTCTTT. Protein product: CATVRSQVVNTEAFF.

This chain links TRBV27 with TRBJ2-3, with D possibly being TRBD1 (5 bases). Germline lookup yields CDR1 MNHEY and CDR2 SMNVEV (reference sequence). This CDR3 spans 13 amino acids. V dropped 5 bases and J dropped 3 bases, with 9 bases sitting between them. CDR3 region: CASSPAGTDTQYF. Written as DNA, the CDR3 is TGTGCCAGCAGTCCTGCAGGGACAGATACGCAGTATTTT.

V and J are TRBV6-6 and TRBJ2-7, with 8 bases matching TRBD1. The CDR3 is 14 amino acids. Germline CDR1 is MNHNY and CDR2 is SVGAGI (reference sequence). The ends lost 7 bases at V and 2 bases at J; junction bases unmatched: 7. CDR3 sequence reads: CASTETGETYEQYF. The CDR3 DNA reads TGTGCCAGCACCGAGACAGGGGAAACCTACGAGCAGTACTTC.

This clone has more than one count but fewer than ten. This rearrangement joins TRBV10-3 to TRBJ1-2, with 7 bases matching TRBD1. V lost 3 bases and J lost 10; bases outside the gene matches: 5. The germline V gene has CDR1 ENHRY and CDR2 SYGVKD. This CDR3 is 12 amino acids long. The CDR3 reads CAISESGTDYTF. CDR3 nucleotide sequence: TGTGCCATCAGTGAATCGGGGACAGACTACACCTTC.

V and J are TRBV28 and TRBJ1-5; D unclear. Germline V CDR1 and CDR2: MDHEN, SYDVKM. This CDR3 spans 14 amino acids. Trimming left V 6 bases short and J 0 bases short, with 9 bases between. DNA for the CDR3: TGTGCCAGCAGGGTAGAGTATAGCAATCAGCCCCAGCATTTT. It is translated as CASRVEYSNQPQHF. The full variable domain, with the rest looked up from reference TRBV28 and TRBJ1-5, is DVKVTQSSRYLVKRTGEKVFLECVQDMDHENMFWYRQDPGLGLRLIYFSYDVKMKEKGDIPEGYSVSREKKERFSLILESASTNQTSMYLCASRVEYSNQPQHFGDGTRLSIL.

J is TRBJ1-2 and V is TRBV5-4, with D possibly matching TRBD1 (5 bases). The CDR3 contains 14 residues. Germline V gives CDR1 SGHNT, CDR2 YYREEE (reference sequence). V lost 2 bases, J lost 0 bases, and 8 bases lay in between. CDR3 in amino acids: CASSLTGTNYGYTF. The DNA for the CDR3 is TGTGCCAGCAGCTTAACAGGAACTAACTATGGCTACACCTTC.

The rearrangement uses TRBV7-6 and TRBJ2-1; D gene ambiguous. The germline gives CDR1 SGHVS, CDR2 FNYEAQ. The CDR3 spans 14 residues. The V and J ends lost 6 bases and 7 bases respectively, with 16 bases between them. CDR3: CASSSTGPRNEQFF. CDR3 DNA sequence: TGTGCCAGCAGTTCCACCGGGCCAAGGAATGAGCAGTTCTTC.

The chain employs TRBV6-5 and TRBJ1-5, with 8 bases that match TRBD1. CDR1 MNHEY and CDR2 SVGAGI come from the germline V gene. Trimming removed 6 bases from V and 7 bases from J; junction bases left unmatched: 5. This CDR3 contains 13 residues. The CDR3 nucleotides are TGTGCCAGCAGGGACAGGGTTGGGCAGCCCCAGCATTTT. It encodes CASRDRVGQPQHF.

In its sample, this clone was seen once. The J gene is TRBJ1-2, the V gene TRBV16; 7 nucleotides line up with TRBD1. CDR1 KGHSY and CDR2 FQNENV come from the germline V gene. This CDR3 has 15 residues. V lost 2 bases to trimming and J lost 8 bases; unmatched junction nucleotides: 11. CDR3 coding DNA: TGTGCCAGCAGCCAACCCAAGGGGGCTTTAGTCGGCTACACCTTC. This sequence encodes CASSQPKGALVGYTF.

CDR3 loop: CASSIDLSTDTQYF. The CDR3 bases are TGTGCCAGTAGTATAGATCTTAGCACAGATACGCAGTATTTT. The chain carries TRBV19 and TRBJ2-3; D ambiguous. V was clipped by 0 bases and J by 0 bases, with 4 bases between them. The CDR3 is 14 amino acids. The V gene's germline CDR1 is LNHDA and CDR2 SQIVND (reference sequence).

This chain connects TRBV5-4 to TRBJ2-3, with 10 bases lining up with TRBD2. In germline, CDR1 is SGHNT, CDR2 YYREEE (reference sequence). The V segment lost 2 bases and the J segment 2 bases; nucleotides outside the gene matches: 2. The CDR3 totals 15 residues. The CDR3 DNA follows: TGTGCCAGCAGCTTCGGACTAGCGGACACAGATACGCAGTATTTT. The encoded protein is CASSFGLADTDTQYF.